This is a list of T cell receptor beta chains from one sample in a study of blood T cell repertoires in COVID-19. Sequenced by immunoSEQ multiplex PCR; TCRdb stores in-frame clones only, minus some. The sample consists of about 210,000 clones, about 87% of them appearing once. Material: PBMCs or T cells enriched from blood (not recorded which). The receptors were sampled from a man aged 18 to 35 with acute COVID-19. CDR3s include the opening cysteine and the closing phenylalanine or tryptophan. A D gene is named only where the DNA matches it firmly. Clone size is not always given. Where it is, it says once, few, many or a class for expanded clones.

TGTGCCAGCAGTTTATACAGTAAAACCGGGGAGCTGTTTTTT CASSLYSKTGELFF NA TRBJ2-2 14 TRBV28 NA
TGTGCCATCAGTGAGCCCAACGCGGGTGCTGGCTACACCTTC CAISEPNAGAGYTF NA TRBJ1-2 14 TRBV10-3 NA
TGTGCCAGCAGTTTCTTGTTACTTTCCCAAGCTAATGAAAAACTGTTTTTT CASSFLLLSQANEKLFF NA TRBJ1-4 17 TRBV28 NA
TGTGCCAGCAGCTTACTAGCTACAACCGGGGAGCTGTTTTTT CASSLLATTGELFF NA TRBJ2-2 14 TRBV7-3 NA
TGTGCCAGCAGTACGGGACAGGGGACCTATGGCTACACCTTC CASSTGQGTYGYTF NA TRBJ1-2 14 TRBV6-5 TRBD1
TGTGCCAGCAGCTGGGTGGCCGGGACAGGGGAAAATTCACCCCTCCACTTT CASSWVAGTGENSPLHF once TRBJ1-6 17 TRBV5-5 TRBD1
TGTGCCAGCAGCTCCAGAGGCGGGAGTAGGTACAATGAGCAGTTCTTC CASSSRGGSRYNEQFF NA TRBJ2-1 16 TRBV9 TRBD2
TGTGCCAGCAGCGCAAAAATTAAAAAAACTAGCGCCCTTCGGGAGACCCAGTACTTC CASSAKIKKTSALRETQYF NA TRBJ2-5 19 TRBV9 TRBD2
TGCGCCAGCAGCCACGTGGGCAAAGGTGAGAAGTTCTTC CASSHVGKGEKFF NA TRBJ2-1 13 TRBV4-1 NA
TGCGCCAGCAGTGACATGGTAGCGACCTACAATGAGCAGTTCTTC CASSDMVATYNEQFF NA TRBJ2-1 15 TRBV10-2 NA
TGTGCCAGCAGCGTAAGGACAGGGGTCCACGAGCAGTACTTC CASSVRTGVHEQYF few TRBJ2-7 14 TRBV9 TRBD1
TGCGCCAGCAGCGGGGGACTAGAAAGCACAGATACGCAGTATTTT CASSGGLESTDTQYF NA TRBJ2-3 15 TRBV5-1 TRBD2
TGTGCCAGCAGTTTGACAGGGTACGAGCAGTACTTC CASSLTGYEQYF NA TRBJ2-7 12 TRBV28 TRBD1
TGCGCCAGCAGCTTGGCAGTGCAGGGCCAGGGGGAGCAGTACTTC CASSLAVQGQGEQYF NA TRBJ2-7 15 TRBV5-1 NA
TGTGCCAGCAGCTCAGGAGAGACCCAGTACTTC CASSSGETQYF NA TRBJ2-5 11 TRBV7-8 NA
TGTGCCACCAGTGATTTAGAGCATAGCGGGAGAGGAGAGACCCAGTACTTC CATSDLEHSGRGETQYF NA TRBJ2-5 17 TRBV24-1 TRBD2
TGCGCCAGCAGCCAAGATCGAAGGGGGCATGGTGAAAAACTGTTTTTT CASSQDRRGHGEKLFF NA TRBJ1-4 16 TRBV4-3 TRBD1
TGCAGCGTTCATAGCGGGAGCTCCTACGAGCAGTACTTC CSVHSGSSYEQYF NA TRBJ2-7 13 TRBV29-1 TRBD2
TGTGCCAGCAGTACCTACAGACCGGGAGATGACGAGCAGTACTTC CASSTYRPGDDEQYF NA TRBJ2-7 15 TRBV2 NA
TGTGCCAGCAGCGTAGCTGTCGAGCGGGTGGAGGACGACGGGGAGCTGTTTTTT CASSVAVERVEDDGELFF NA TRBJ2-2 18 TRBV9 NA
TGCAGCGTTGTAGGGGGTCTTCAGTATGGCGGCACTGAAGCTTTCTTT CSVVGGLQYGGTEAFF NA TRBJ1-1 16 TRBV29-1 NA
TGTGCCAGCAGCTTAGTCGCTCGCGGGGGAGGGTACACAGATACGCAGTATTTT CASSLVARGGGYTDTQYF NA TRBJ2-3 18 TRBV7-2 TRBD2
TGTGCCAGCAGTTTATATCCTGTCGGCAATCAGCCCCAGCATTTT CASSLYPVGNQPQHF NA TRBJ1-5 15 TRBV28 NA
TGCGCCGGCCTTTCAGGGGAATCCGGGGAGCTGTTTTTT CAGLSGESGELFF NA TRBJ2-2 13 TRBV10-2 NA
TGTGCCAGCAGTTCCGGGACTAGGGACAATGAGCAGTTCTTC CASSSGTRDNEQFF once TRBJ2-1 14 TRBV28 TRBD2